These T cell receptor beta chains were read from a single sample in a study of T cells in Graves' hyperthyroidism and ophthalmopathy. Using its own MiXCR run on the multiplex PCR reads, TCRdb lists one record per CDR3 protein. The data contain about 270,000 distinct CDR3 sequences, 22% of them singletons. The specimen sequenced was blood. These receptors came from a man aged 25 to 40 with Graves' ophthalmopathy. The CDR3 runs from the conserved cysteine through the conserved F or W. D genes are given only for firm matches. Clone size, where shown, is once, few, many, or a class for clones that have expanded.

v_gene	abundance	j_gene	d_gene	len	CDR3aa	CDR3nt
TRBV6-1	NA	TRBJ1-5	NA	14	CASRDGSSNQPQHF	TGTGCCAGCAGGGACGGTTCAAGCAATCAGCCCCAGCATTTT
TRBV11-2	NA	TRBJ2-1	TRBD1	12	CASSLVRQGVFF	TGTGCCAGCAGCTTAGTGCGGCAGGGGGTTTTCTTC
TRBV6-1	NA	TRBJ1-1	NA	13	CASRESVGTEAFF	TGTGCCAGCAGGGAATCGGTGGGTACTGAAGCTTTCTTT
TRBV13	few	TRBJ2-5	TRBD1	17	CASSKSPGTGGQETQYF	TGTGCCAGCAGCAAATCCCCCGGGACAGGGGGCCAAGAGACCCAGTACTTC
TRBV13	few	TRBJ2-1	NA	13	CASSLEGFAEQFF	TGTGCCAGCAGCTTAGAGGGGTTCGCTGAGCAGTTCTTC
TRBV11-2	many	TRBJ1-2	NA	13	CASSQRAADGYTF	TGTGCCAGCAGTCAGCGGGCAGCCGATGGCTACACCTTC
TRBV6-2/TRBV6-3	NA	TRBJ2-7	NA	14	CASSYGTQAYEQYF	TGTGCCAGCAGTTACGGGACACAAGCCTACGAGCAGTACTTC
TRBV30	many	TRBJ1-2	TRBD1	17	CAWSDLKDRDYRNGYTF	TGTGCCTGGAGCGACCTGAAGGACAGGGACTACAGGAATGGCTACACCTTC
TRBV18	many	TRBJ2-1	NA	14	CASSPPFANNEQFF	TGTGCCAGCTCACCACCGTTTGCTAACAATGAGCAGTTCTTC
TRBV6-1	NA	TRBJ2-1	TRBD2	17	CASSEFVTSGSIHEQFF	TGTGCCAGCAGTGAATTTGTGACTAGCGGGAGTATCCATGAGCAGTTCTTC
TRBV30	NA	TRBJ1-2	NA	12	CAWTTGLSGYTF	TGTGCCTGGACCACAGGTCTGTCTGGCTACACCTTC
TRBV10-2	NA	TRBJ1-6	TRBD1	15	CASSYNGQGNSPLHF	TGCGCCAGCAGCTACAACGGACAGGGTAATTCACCCCTCCACTTT
TRBV6-2/TRBV6-3	many	TRBJ2-5	NA	14	CASSYWDSSSAQYF	TGTGCCAGCAGTTACTGGGACTCTTCTTCGGCCCAGTACTTC
TRBV7-2	NA	TRBJ1-5	NA	14	CASSLHPLNQPQHF	TGTGCCAGCAGCTTACACCCATTAAATCAGCCCCAGCATTTT
TRBV11-2	NA	TRBJ2-3	TRBD1	16	CASSHPGQGRTDTQYF	TGTGCCAGCAGCCATCCGGGACAGGGGAGAACAGATACGCAGTATTTT
TRBV20-1	few	TRBJ2-2	TRBD2	18	CSASIGGLAGKSPGELFF	TGCAGTGCTTCAATAGGGGGACTAGCGGGAAAATCACCCGGGGAGCTGTTTTTT
TRBV5-1	few	TRBJ1-2	NA	14	CASSLAGTDYGYTF	TGCGCCAGCAGCTTGGCCGGGACTGACTATGGCTACACCTTC
TRBV3-1	few	TRBJ2-2	NA	14	CASSQQSNTGELFF	TGTGCCAGCAGCCAACAGTCGAACACCGGGGAGCTGTTTTTT
TRBV7-3	NA	TRBJ1-5	NA	14	CASSPVGAGQPQHF	TGTGCCAGCAGCCCGGTGGGGGCAGGACAGCCCCAGCATTTT
TRBV28	many	TRBJ1-5	TRBD1	15	CASSLGTASNQPQHF	TGTGCCAGCAGTTTAGGGACAGCTAGCAATCAGCCCCAGCATTTT
TRBV2	many	TRBJ1-1	NA	15	CASSERAVRGTEAFF	TGTGCCAGCAGTGAAAGGGCAGTGAGGGGGACTGAAGCTTTCTTT
TRBV12-3/TRBV12-4	NA	TRBJ1-2	NA	12	CASRGGRGGYTF	TGTGCCAGCAGGGGGGGGCGTGGTGGCTACACCTTC
TRBV3-1	many	TRBJ1-2	NA	16	CASSQDMTALLYGYTF	TGTGCCAGCAGCCAAGATATGACAGCTCTTCTCTATGGCTACACCTTC
TRBV19	NA	TRBJ1-6	NA	14	CASSITGGNSPLHF	TGTGCCAGTAGTATAACAGGAGGGAATTCACCCCTCCACTTT
TRBV2	few	TRBJ2-6	TRBD1	17	CASSPGQGFSGANVLTF	TGTGCCAGCAGTCCGGGACAGGGTTTTTCTGGGGCCAACGTCCTGACTTTC
TRBV11-3	many	TRBJ2-1	NA	13	CASSLVRDQGQFF	TGTGCCAGCAGCTTAGTCAGGGATCAGGGGCAGTTCTTC
TRBV4-1	NA	TRBJ2-3	TRBD2	16	CASSRRLAGRADTQYF	TGCGCCAGCAGCCGCCGACTAGCGGGAAGAGCAGATACGCAGTATTTT
TRBV28	few	TRBJ2-3	NA	16	CASSFAGRSPSHPQYF	TGTGCCAGCAGTTTCGCCGGCAGGAGTCCTTCTCACCCGCAGTATTTT
TRBV27	few	TRBJ2-7	NA	12	CASSLLIYEQYF	TGTGCCAGCAGTTTATTAATCTACGAGCAGTACTTC
TRBV9	NA	TRBJ2-3	TRBD2	17	CASSVGSSGRGPDTQYF	TGTGCCAGCAGCGTAGGGTCAAGCGGGAGAGGACCGGATACGCAGTATTTT
TRBV20-1	many	TRBJ2-1	TRBD2	15	CSATRTSGMGNEQFF	TGCAGTGCTACCAGGACTAGCGGGATGGGCAATGAGCAGTTCTTC